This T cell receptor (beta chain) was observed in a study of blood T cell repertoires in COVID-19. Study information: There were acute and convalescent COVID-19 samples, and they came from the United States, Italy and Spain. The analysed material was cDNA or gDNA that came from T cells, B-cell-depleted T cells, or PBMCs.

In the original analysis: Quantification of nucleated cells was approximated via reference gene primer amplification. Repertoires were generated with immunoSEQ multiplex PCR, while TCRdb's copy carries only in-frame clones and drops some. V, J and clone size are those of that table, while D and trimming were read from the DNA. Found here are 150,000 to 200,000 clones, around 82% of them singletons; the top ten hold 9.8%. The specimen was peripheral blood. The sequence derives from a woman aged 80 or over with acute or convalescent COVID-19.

This chain's CDR3 is CASSERGPPGANVLTF. CDR3 nucleotides: TGTGCCAGCAGTGAAAGGGGGCCTCCTGGGGCCAACGTCCTGACTTTC. The rearrangement uses TRBV6-1 and TRBJ2-6, with TRBD1 identical over 7 bases. This CDR3 has 16 residues. Losses at the gene ends were 2 bases for V and 2 bases for J; bases not matched to a gene: 3. From germline, CDR1 is MNHNS and CDR2 SASEGT.